The following is a T cell receptor beta chain sequence with its context. The data originate from a study of control samples from healthy donors and cancer patients. CDR1 is SEHNR, CDR2 FQNEAQ, per germline (reference sequence). This CDR3 is built from 11 residues. V shed 5 bases and J shed 5 bases, with 7 bases lying between them. Assay used: immunoSEQ multiplex PCR; TCRdb lists only in-frame clones, some missing. In the table there are tens of thousands of clones, 95% to 96% of which are singletons. The rearrangement uses TRBV7-9 and TRBJ2-7; no clear D gene. Sample: blood. The sequence derives from a woman aged 30 to 39 in good health. DNA for the CDR3: TGTGCCAGCAGCCCGGCGGACGAGCAGTACTTC. It specifies CASSPADEQYF.